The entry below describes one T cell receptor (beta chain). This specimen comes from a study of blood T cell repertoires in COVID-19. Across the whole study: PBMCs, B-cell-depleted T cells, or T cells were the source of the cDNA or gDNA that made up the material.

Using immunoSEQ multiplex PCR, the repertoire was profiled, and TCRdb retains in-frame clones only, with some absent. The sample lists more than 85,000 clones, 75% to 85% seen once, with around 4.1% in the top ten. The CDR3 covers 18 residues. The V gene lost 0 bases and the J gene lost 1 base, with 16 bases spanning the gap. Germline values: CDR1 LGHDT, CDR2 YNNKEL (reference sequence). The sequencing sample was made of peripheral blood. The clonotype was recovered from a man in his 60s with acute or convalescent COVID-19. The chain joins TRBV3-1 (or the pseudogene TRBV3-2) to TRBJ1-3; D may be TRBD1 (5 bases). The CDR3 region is CASSQDGADILSGNTIYF. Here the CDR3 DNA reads TGTGCCAGCAGCCAAGATGGGGCAGACATCCTTTCTGGAAACACCATATATTTT.